This T cell receptor (beta chain) was retrieved from a study of CD8 T cells in cerebrospinal fluid in Alzheimer's disease. Germline-derived CDR1 and CDR2 are SGHTS and YDEGEE. CDR3 length: 15 residues. Profiling of CSF cells used 10X single-cell V(D)J plus 5' expression. TCRdb re-called the 10x single-cell sequencing reads; one entry per CDR3 protein, DNA not given. This specimen shows hundreds of distinct CDR3 sequences; the ten leading clones hold about 13%. The specimen sequenced was cerebrospinal fluid. The receptor was isolated from a human donor with Parkinson's disease. This chain joins TRBV5-8 and TRBJ1-1; with no DNA, the TCRdb D assignment of TRBD1 cannot be verified. The CDR3 protein is CASSLFVGLNTEAFF.